One sample yielded the 26 T cell receptor beta chains listed below, sequenced in a study of blood T cell repertoires in COVID-19. The protocol was immunoSEQ multiplex PCR, while the TCRdb copy is restricted to in-frame clones and leaves out a portion. The sample carries about 63,000 clones, approximately 85% recorded once. Source material: peripheral blood. The source is a human donor in a cohort sampled during active COVID-19.

This clone was seen a few times. The V gene is TRBV7-9, the J gene TRBJ1-1, with 7 bases identical to TRBD1. Losses at the gene ends were 7 bases for V and 1 base for J; bases not matched to a gene: 6. CDR1 SEHNR and CDR2 FQNEAQ come from the germline V gene (reference sequence). The CDR3 has 14 residues. The CDR3 region has the DNA TGTGCCAGCACCGTGACAGGGAAGAACACTGAAGCTTTCTTT. Residues: CASTVTGKNTEAFF.

The chain has TRBV28 and TRBJ1-6, with a possible D match to TRBD1 (5 bases). Germline V gene sequence: CDR1 MDHEN, CDR2 SYDVKM. The CDR3 loop spans 14 amino acids. The V and J ends lost 3 bases and 10 bases respectively, with 13 bases between them. The CDR3 nucleotides are TGTGCCAGCAGTTTCGGGCAGGGCAGCTCACCCCTCCACTTT. Translation: CASSFGQGSSPLHF.

This clone was seen more than once but under ten times. The rearrangement links TRBV6-5 to TRBJ1-3; D remains unclear. V was trimmed by 6 bases and J by 0 bases, leaving 9 bases between them. The germline V gene encodes CDR1 MNHEY and CDR2 SVGAGI. CDR3 length: 14 residues. The CDR3 DNA is TGTGCCAGCAGCCAGCGCAGCTCTGGAAACACCATATATTTT. Translated, it gives CASSQRSSGNTIYF.

The rearrangement links TRBV5-4 to TRBJ2-5, with no clear D. The CDR3 is made up of 15 amino acids. The germline V gene encodes CDR1 SGHNT and CDR2 YYREEE (reference sequence). V was shortened by 0 bases and J by 5 bases, with 14 bases between the two germline ends. The CDR3 sequence: CASSLDQRNGETQYF. CDR3 nucleotides: TGTGCCAGCAGCTTGGACCAGAGGAACGGGGAGACCCAGTACTTC.

The CDR3 sequence is CASSLTGMAEAFF. Written as DNA, the CDR3 is TGTGCCAGCAGCTTGACCGGGATGGCTGAAGCTTTCTTT. The chain uses TRBV5-8 and TRBJ1-1; D remains ambiguous. The CDR3 consists of 13 residues. V lost 1 base and J 6 bases, leaving 10 bases between the germline ends. Germline CDR1 reads SGHTS; CDR2 reads YDEGEE. Together with reference TRBV5-8 and TRBJ1-1, the CDR3 gives the full variable domain: EAGVTQSPTHLIKTRGQQATLRCSPISGHTSVYWYQQALGLGLQFLLWYDEGEERNRGNFPPRFSGRQFPNYSSELNVNALELEDSALYLCASSLTGMAEAFFGQGTRLTVV.

V is TRBV10-3 and J is TRBJ2-3; 7 bases match TRBD2. CDR1 and CDR2 (germline): ENHRY, SYGVKD. This CDR3 region has 17 residues. The junction had 10 bases not matched to a gene; V was cut back by 3 bases and J by 1 base. The CDR3 protein is CAISDSPSGAGTDTQYF. CDR3 DNA sequence: TGTGCCATCAGTGACTCACCTAGCGGAGCCGGCACAGATACGCAGTATTTT.

The chain employs TRBV29-1 and TRBJ2-7; possibly TRBD1 for D (5 bases). The germline CDR1 and CDR2 sequences are SQVTM and ANQGSEA. Between the trimmed V and J ends, which lost 5 bases and 5 bases, there was a span of 13 bases. The CDR3 spans 12 residues. The chain's CDR3 is CSVLKGPNEQYF. The CDR3 DNA follows: TGCAGCGTTCTCAAGGGGCCCAACGAGCAGTACTTC.

The rearrangement uses TRBV5-1 and TRBJ2-4; D remains ambiguous. The CDR3 covers 14 residues. V dropped 0 bases and J dropped 1 base, with 5 bases sitting between them. The germline V gene has CDR1 SGHRS and CDR2 YFSETQ. In nucleotides, the CDR3 is TGCGCCAGCAGCTTGGGTCAGGCCAAAAACATTCAGTACTTC. Translated: CASSLGQAKNIQYF.

The chain combines TRBV3-1 (or the pseudogene TRBV3-2) with TRBJ1-3; D remains ambiguous. Trimming removed 0 bases at V and 3 bases at J, with 15 bases between. Germline values: CDR1 LGHDT, CDR2 YNNKEL (reference sequence). The CDR3 length is 17 residues. CDR3 coding DNA: TGTGCCAGCAGCCAAGAGCGCGGGCCCGACTTTGGAAACACCATATATTTT. It specifies CASSQERGPDFGNTIYF.

The rearrangement uses TRBV7-2 and TRBJ2-1; 10 bases match TRBD2. The CDR3 sequence is 18 residues long. V gave up 0 bases and J gave up 7 bases; unmatched junction bases: 12. Germline-derived CDR1 and CDR2 are SGHTA and FQGNSA. CDR3 sequence: CASSLALRSGGAGNEQFF. The DNA of the CDR3 is TGTGCCAGCAGCTTAGCTCTTCGGAGCGGGGGGGCCGGAAATGAGCAGTTCTTC.

This chain links TRBV27 with TRBJ1-5; a possible D gene is TRBD1 (5 bases). Trimming shortened V by 8 bases and J by 5 bases, and 19 bases separated the two germline ends. Germline CDR1 MNHEY, CDR2 SMNVEV (reference sequence). There are 15 residues in the CDR3. Here the CDR3 DNA reads TGTGCCAGCCGACAAGGGGCACAAGGGTATCAGCCCCAGCATTTT. Its protein product is CASRQGAQGYQPQHF.

The CDR3 coding sequence is TGTGCCAGTAGCATGGACAGGGGCTTCTATGGCTACACCTTC. This gives the protein CASSMDRGFYGYTF. This rearrangement joins TRBV19 to TRBJ1-2; 9 bases line up with TRBD1. V was pared by 6 bases and J by 4 bases, with 6 bases of the junction left unmatched. The CDR3 length is 14 residues. The germline V gene has CDR1 LNHDA and CDR2 SQIVND (reference sequence).

This clone was seen just once. The rearrangement links TRBV25-1 to TRBJ2-1, with 7 positions matching TRBD2. The CDR3 is 15 amino acids. In germline, CDR1 is MGHDK, CDR2 SYGVNS. V gave up 4 bases and J gave up 5 bases; unmatched junction bases: 8. The CDR3 protein is CASSAAGVGDNEQFF. The CDR3 coding sequence is TGTGCCAGCAGTGCTGCGGGAGTAGGGGACAATGAGCAGTTCTTC.

With respect to this clone: One end of the junction varies from germline; a read error may be responsible. The genes are TRBV6-1 and TRBJ1-4; TRBD1 matches 10 bases. Per germline, CDR1 MNHNS and CDR2 SASEGT. The CDR3 is made up of 16 amino acids. CDR3 protein: CASRDMDRGSRGKLFF. The CDR3 DNA reads TGTGCCAGCCGTGATATGGACAGGGGGTCGAGGGGAAAACTGTTTTTT.

This clone has more than one count but fewer than ten. The V gene is TRBV7-9, the J gene TRBJ2-2; TRBD2 matches 11 bases. This CDR3 comprises 15 residues. Trimming removed 5 bases from V and 6 bases from J; junction bases left unmatched: 5. CDR1 is SEHNR and CDR2 is FQNEAQ in the germline V gene (reference sequence). The CDR3 DNA is TGTGCCAGCAGCATTAGCGGGAGGGCCTCCGGGGAGCTGTTTTTT. Translated: CASSISGRASGELFF.

V and J are TRBV10-3 and TRBJ2-7; 10 bases map to TRBD1. CDR1 is ENHRY, CDR2 SYGVKD, per germline. This CDR3 spans 16 amino acids. Trimming at V came to 3 bases and at J to 2 bases, leaving 7 bases not matched to a gene. DNA for the CDR3: TGTGCCATCAGTGACCCTGGGACAGGGGCCACCTACGAGCAGTACTTC. Its protein is CAISDPGTGATYEQYF.

This clone occurred once. The V call is TRBV4-2, the J call TRBJ1-5; D is possibly TRBD1 (6 bases). Trimming left V 1 base short and J 5 bases short, with 12 bases between. CDR1 LGHNA and CDR2 YNFKEQ come from the germline V gene. This CDR3 is built from 15 residues. The CDR3 bases are TGTGCCAGCAGCCAAGTCCTAGGGGGTTATCAGCCCCAGCATTTT. Translating gives CASSQVLGGYQPQHF.

The chain has TRBV28 and TRBJ1-5, with D possibly TRBD1 on 5 matching bases. This CDR3 is built from 13 residues. The V gene's germline CDR1 is MDHEN and CDR2 SYDVKM. V lost 7 bases to trimming and J lost 2 bases, with 9 bases between them. DNA of the CDR3: TGTGCCAGCAAAGCGGGGGGCAATCAGCCCCAGCATTTT. Translating it yields CASKAGGNQPQHF.

This rearrangement joins TRBV4-2 to TRBJ1-3, with D tentatively TRBD1 (5 bases). The length of the CDR3 is 17 residues. Looked up from germline, CDR1 is LGHNA and CDR2 is YNFKEQ. V was cut by 0 bases and J by 0 bases, with 12 bases left in between. CDR3 loop: CASSQESGRSSGNTIYF. The CDR3 region has the DNA TGTGCCAGCAGCCAAGAATCAGGGCGCTCCTCTGGAAACACCATATATTTT.

This clone is a singleton in its sample. The CDR3 protein is CASRGGEISPQHF. The CDR3 DNA follows: TGTGCCAGCAGGGGGGGTGAGATCTCTCCCCAGCATTTT. The rearrangement joins TRBV28 to TRBJ1-5, with a weak D call TRBD1 (5 bases). The V end lost 6 bases, the J end lost 10 bases, and 16 bases lay between the germline ends. Per the germline V gene, CDR1 is MDHEN and CDR2 is SYDVKM. The CDR3 is 13 residues long.

CDR3 sequence: CASSFGRFSGGDTQYF. CDR3 nucleotides: TGCGCCAGCAGCTTCGGTCGCTTCTCGGGAGGAGATACGCAGTATTTT. The chain couples TRBV5-1 to TRBJ2-3, with TRBD2 matching 7 bases. The V segment lost 2 bases and the J segment 5 bases; nucleotides outside the gene matches: 11. Per the germline V gene, CDR1 is SGHRS and CDR2 is YFSETQ. The CDR3 consists of 16 residues.

The CDR3: CASSLRGPSNQPQHF. The CDR3 DNA reads as TGTGCCAGCAGTTTAAGGGGGCCCAGCAATCAGCCCCAGCATTTT. The gene calls are TRBV27 and TRBJ1-5; 7 nucleotides align to TRBD1. The V segment lost 2 bases and the J segment 1 base; nucleotides outside the gene matches: 2. CDR3 length equals 15 residues. The germline V gene has CDR1 MNHEY and CDR2 SMNVEV (reference sequence).

The V gene is TRBV5-4, the J gene TRBJ2-1, with D perhaps matching TRBD1 (6 bases). The germline V and J ends were trimmed by 3 bases and 9 bases, with 13 bases remaining between them. Germline V lookup: CDR1 SGHNT, CDR2 YYREEE (reference sequence). The CDR3 loop spans 13 amino acids. DNA for the CDR3: TGTGCCAGCAGCTCCCTGGGGGCGAGTGAGCAGTTCTTC. It yields the protein CASSSLGASEQFF.

This chain connects TRBV5-1 to TRBJ2-1; 8 nucleotides agree with TRBD1. This CDR3 has 15 amino acids. Germline CDR1 reads SGHRS; CDR2 reads YFSETQ. V lost 1 base, J lost 7 bases, and 7 bases stayed unmatched. The CDR3 sequence: CASSLRTGSNNEQFF. DNA for the CDR3: TGCGCCAGCAGCTTGCGGACAGGGTCGAATAATGAGCAGTTCTTC.

The chain has TRBV6-2 or TRBV6-3 and TRBJ2-3; 9 positions match TRBD1. CDR3 length: 16 amino acids. V shed 6 bases and J 2 bases; nucleotides not matched to a gene: 9. The germline V gene encodes CDR1 MNHEY and CDR2 SVGEGT. The CDR3 nucleotides are TGTGCCAGCAGCCGAGGACAGGGGACATTCACAGATACGCAGTATTTT. It yields the protein CASSRGQGTFTDTQYF.

V is TRBV28 and J is TRBJ2-2; 8 bases align to TRBD1. Germline trimming cut 6 bases from V and 1 base from J; bases unmatched to any gene: 7. The CDR3 has 16 amino acids. Looked up from germline, CDR1 is MDHEN and CDR2 is SYDVKM. The CDR3 DNA is TGTGCCAGCAGCTACCCCGGGACAGGGAACACCGGGGAGCTGTTTTTT. Translated: CASSYPGTGNTGELFF.